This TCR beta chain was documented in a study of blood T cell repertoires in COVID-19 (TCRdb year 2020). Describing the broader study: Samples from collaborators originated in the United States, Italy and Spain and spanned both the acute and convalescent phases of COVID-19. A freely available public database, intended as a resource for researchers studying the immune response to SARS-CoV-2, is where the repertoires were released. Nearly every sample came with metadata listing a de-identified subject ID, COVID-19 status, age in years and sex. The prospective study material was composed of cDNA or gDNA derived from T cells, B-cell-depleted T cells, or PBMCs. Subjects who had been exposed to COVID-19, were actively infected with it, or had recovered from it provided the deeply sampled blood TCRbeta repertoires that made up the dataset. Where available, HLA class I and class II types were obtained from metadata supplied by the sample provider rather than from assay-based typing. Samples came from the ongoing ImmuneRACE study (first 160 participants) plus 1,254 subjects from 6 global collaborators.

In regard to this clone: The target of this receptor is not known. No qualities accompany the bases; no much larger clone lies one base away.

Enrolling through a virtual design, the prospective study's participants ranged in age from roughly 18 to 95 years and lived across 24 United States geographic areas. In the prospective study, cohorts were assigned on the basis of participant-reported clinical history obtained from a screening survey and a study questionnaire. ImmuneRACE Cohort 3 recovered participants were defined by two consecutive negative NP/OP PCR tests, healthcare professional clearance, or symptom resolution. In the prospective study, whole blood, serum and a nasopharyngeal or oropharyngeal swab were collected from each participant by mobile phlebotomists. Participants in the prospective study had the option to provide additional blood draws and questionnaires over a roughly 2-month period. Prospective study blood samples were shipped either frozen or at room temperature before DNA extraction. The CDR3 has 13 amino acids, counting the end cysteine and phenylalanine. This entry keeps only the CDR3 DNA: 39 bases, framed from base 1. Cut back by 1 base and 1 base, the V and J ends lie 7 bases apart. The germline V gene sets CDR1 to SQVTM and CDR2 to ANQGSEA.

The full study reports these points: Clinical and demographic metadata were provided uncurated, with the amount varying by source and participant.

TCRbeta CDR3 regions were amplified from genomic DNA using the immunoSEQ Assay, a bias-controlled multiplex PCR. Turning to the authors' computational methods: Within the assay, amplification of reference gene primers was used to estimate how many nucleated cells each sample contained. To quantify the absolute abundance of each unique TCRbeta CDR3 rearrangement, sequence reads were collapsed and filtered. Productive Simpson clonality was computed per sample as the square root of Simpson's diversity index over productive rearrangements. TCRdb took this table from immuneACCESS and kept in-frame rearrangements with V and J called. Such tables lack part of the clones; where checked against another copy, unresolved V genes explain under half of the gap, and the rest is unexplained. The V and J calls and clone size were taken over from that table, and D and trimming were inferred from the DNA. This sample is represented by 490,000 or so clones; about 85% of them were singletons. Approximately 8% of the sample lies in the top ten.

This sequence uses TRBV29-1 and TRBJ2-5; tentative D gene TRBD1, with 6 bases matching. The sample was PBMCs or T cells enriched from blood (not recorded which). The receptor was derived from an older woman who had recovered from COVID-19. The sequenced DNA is TGCAGCGTTGAAGGCAGGGGCCAAGAGACCCAGTACTTC. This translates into CSVEGRGQETQYF. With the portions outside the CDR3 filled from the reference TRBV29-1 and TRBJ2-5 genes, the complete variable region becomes SAVISQKPSRDICQRGTSLTIQCQVDSQVTMMFWYRQQPGQSLTLIATANQGSEATYESGFVIDKFPISRPNLTFSTLTVSNMSPEDSSIYLCSVEGRGQETQYFGPGTRLLVL.